The next 25 T cell receptor beta chains were all read from a single sample in a study of cytomegalovirus exposure and HLA in healthy donors. Primers for the PCR totalled 60 Vbeta and 13 Jbeta. Clones were sequenced by immunoSEQ multiplex PCR, and TCRdb holds only the in-frame ones, with some missing. The sample contains 150,000 to 200,000 clones, roughly 80% of which appear only once. The specimen sequenced was PBMCs. The receptors shown here come from a female donor in good health and CMV-seronegative.

The V and J genes are TRBV5-4 and TRBJ2-7; TRBD2 is a possible D gene (5 bases). Germline V gene sequence: CDR1 SGHNT, CDR2 YYREEE (reference sequence). The CDR3 extends over 15 amino acids. Trimming took off 4 bases at V and 6 bases at J, with 20 bases between the two ends. CDR3 DNA: TGTGCCAGCAGCACCAGGACTGGAACCGCTCCCGAGCAGTACTTC. Translating gives CASSTRTGTAPEQYF.

CDR3 in amino acids: CASSQTLAGANTGELFF. The CDR3 region has the DNA TGTGCCAGCAGCCAAACCTTAGCGGGAGCGAACACCGGGGAGCTGTTTTTT. V usage is TRBV4-2 and J usage is TRBJ2-2; 9 nucleotides agree with TRBD2. CDR1 LGHNA and CDR2 YNFKEQ come from the germline V gene. V dropped 2 bases and J dropped 0; count of bases not matched to a gene: 4. The CDR3 contains 17 residues.

The rearrangement uses TRBV14 and TRBJ2-1; possible D gene TRBD2, 5 bases. CDR3 length: 12 amino acids. Germline CDR1 is SGHDN and CDR2 is FVKESK. V dropped 5 bases and J dropped 3 bases, with 5 bases sitting between them. The CDR3 bases are TGTGCCAGCAGCGGAGGCTACAATGAGCAGTTCTTC. This encodes CASSGGYNEQFF. Based on the CDR3 plus reference TRBV14 and TRBJ2-1, the full variable domain is EAGVTQFPSHSVIEKGQTVTLRCDPISGHDNLYWYRRVMGKEIKFLLHFVKESKQDESGMPNNRFLAERTGGTYSTLKVQPAELEDSGVYFCASSGGYNEQFFGPGTRLTVL.

This sequence joins TRBV15 and TRBJ2-1; D call uncertain. Germline CDR1 is LNHNV and CDR2 is YYDKDF (reference sequence). The CDR3 covers 14 residues. The germline V and J ends were trimmed by 0 bases and 2 bases, with 5 bases remaining between them. CDR3 coding DNA: TGTGCCACCAGCAGAGATAATCCCTACAATGAGCAGTTCTTC. This encodes CATSRDNPYNEQFF.

In this sample, this clone turned up a few times. The CDR3 DNA sequence: TGTGCCAGCAGCTTAGGAGGGACTAGCGGGGGTAATGAGCAGTTCTTC. Translating it yields CASSLGGTSGGNEQFF. This sequence joins TRBV7-3 and TRBJ2-1; 14 bases are a match to TRBD2. The CDR3 is made up of 16 amino acids. CDR1 is SGHTA and CDR2 is FQGTGA in the germline V gene. Trimming took 2 bases from V and 7 from J; bases not matched to a gene: 4.

This clone has just a few counts. The genes are TRBV11-2 and TRBJ2-5, with a tentative D call TRBD2 (7 bases). Looked up from germline, CDR1 is SGHAT and CDR2 is FQNNGV. The CDR3 extends over 15 amino acids. The ends were cut back, 10 bases at V and 4 bases at J, with 22 bases in the middle. The CDR3 region is CANRLAGAPGETQYF. CDR3 DNA: TGTGCCAACAGACTCGCGGGGGCCCCAGGAGAGACCCAGTACTTC.

This clone was counted a few times. J is TRBJ1-3 and V is TRBV5-4; a weak D match, TRBD1 (6 bases). The CDR3 is 16 residues long. Germline CDR1 is SGHNT and CDR2 is YYREEE (reference sequence). Trimming left V 4 bases short and J 0 bases short, with 14 bases between. The CDR3 nucleotides are TGTGCCAGCAGCCTCGGGGGGCCAAGCTCTGGAAACACCATATATTTT. Residues: CASSLGGPSSGNTIYF.

The chain links TRBV10-2 to TRBJ1-6; 9 positions agree with TRBD1. Germline V gene sequence: CDR1 WSHSY, CDR2 SAAADI. CDR3 length: 14 residues. The ends lost 8 bases at V and 10 bases at J; junction bases unmatched: 9. The DNA of the CDR3 is TGCGCCAGCTCCGGGACAGGGCCAGGCTCACCCCTCCACTTT. It specifies CASSGTGPGSPLHF.

This clone has just a few counts. The J gene is TRBJ1-6, the V gene TRBV6-6; D is undetermined. The CDR3 length is 13 residues. The V gene lost 2 bases and the J gene lost 10 bases, with 9 bases spanning the gap. The V gene's germline CDR1 is MNHNY and CDR2 SVGAGI (reference sequence). CDR3 nucleotide sequence: TGTGCCAGCAGTTACGGAGCAGAATCACCCCTCCACTTT. Protein: CASSYGAESPLHF.

V usage is TRBV28 and J usage is TRBJ2-1, with a tentative D call TRBD2 (6 bases). Looked up from germline, CDR1 is MDHEN and CDR2 is SYDVKM. The CDR3 is made up of 13 amino acids. V lost 6 bases, J lost 3 bases, and 9 bases lay in between. CDR3 sequence (DNA): TGTGCCAGCAGGGCGACTAGCTACAATGAGCAGTTCTTC. It codes for CASRATSYNEQFF.

The chain links TRBV6-5 to TRBJ2-4, with TRBD1 matching 9 bases. Trimming at V came to 6 bases and at J to 5 bases, leaving 8 bases not matched to a gene. Per the germline V gene, CDR1 is MNHEY and CDR2 is SVGAGI. This CDR3 has 15 amino acids. In DNA form, the CDR3 reads TGTGCCAGCAGAATTAACAGGGGGCGCGAAAACATTCAGTACTTC. This translates into CASRINRGRENIQYF.

This rearrangement joins TRBV19 to TRBJ1-5; TRBD1 agrees at 8 bases. This CDR3 is 14 amino acids long. Trimming at V came to 4 bases and at J to 7 bases, leaving 6 bases not matched to a gene. CDR1 is LNHDA and CDR2 is SQIVND in the germline V gene (reference sequence). The CDR3 DNA sequence: TGTGCCAGTAGTACACAGGGGGAGTCGCAGCCCCAGCATTTT. Residues: CASSTQGESQPQHF.

The CDR3 loop reads CASRAGLNYGYTF. The CDR3 DNA reads as TGTGCCAGCCGTGCAGGCCTTAACTATGGCTACACCTTC. V and J are TRBV7-3 and TRBJ1-2; D gene unclear. CDR1 and CDR2 (germline): SGHTA, FQGTGA. The CDR3 contains 13 residues. V lost 8 bases and J 1 base, leaving 11 bases between the germline ends. The full variable domain, with the rest looked up from reference TRBV7-3 and TRBJ1-2, is GAGVSQTPSNKVTEKGKYVELRCDPISGHTALYWYRQSLGQGPEFLIYFQGTGAADDSGLPNDRFFAVRPEGSVSTLKIQRTERGDSAVYLCASRAGLNYGYTFGSGTRLTVV.

The chain joins TRBV7-2 to TRBJ1-2; 9 positions agree with TRBD1. The CDR3 has 16 residues. J gave up 2 bases and V 5 bases, and 9 bases lay outside the gene matches. Germline V gene lookup returns CDR1 SGHTA and CDR2 FQGNSA. This CDR3 is CASSHRTGDENYGYTF. The DNA of the CDR3 is TGTGCCAGCAGCCACCGGACAGGGGACGAGAACTATGGCTACACCTTC. The full variable domain, rest sourced from reference TRBV7-2 and TRBJ1-2, is GAGVSQSPSNKVTEKGKDVELRCDPISGHTALYWYRQSLGQGLEFLIYFQGNSAPDKSGLPSDRFSAERTGGSVSTLTIQRTQQEDSAVYLCASSHRTGDENYGYTFGSGTRLTVV.

The CDR3 coding sequence is TGTGCCAGCCGCTCTAGTGATCAACCCCCTCCTAACTACGAGCAGTACTTC. Encoded protein: CASRSSDQPPPNYEQYF. This chain uses TRBV28 with TRBJ2-7, with D uncertain. V was clipped by 8 bases and J by 3 bases, with 26 bases between them. The CDR3 loop spans 17 amino acids. The germline V gene encodes CDR1 MDHEN and CDR2 SYDVKM.

The chain carries TRBV12-5 and TRBJ1-1, with no clear D. The CDR3 runs 17 residues. Trimming left V 0 bases short and J 0 bases short, with 14 bases between. The germline V gene encodes CDR1 LGHNT and CDR2 FRNRAP. The CDR3 DNA sequence: TGTGCTAGTGGTTTGGTAACCGGAGGGAGCGTGAACACTGAAGCTTTCTTT. Encoded protein: CASGLVTGGSVNTEAFF.

This clone was observed once. The chain uses TRBV27 and TRBJ2-5; 14 bases align to TRBD2. J lost 3 bases, V lost 5 bases, and 11 bases had no gene match. CDR1 is MNHEY, CDR2 SMNVEV, per germline (reference sequence). The CDR3 extends over 18 amino acids. The CDR3 spells CASSPRLAGGPFEETQYF. CDR3 DNA: TGTGCCAGCAGTCCGAGACTAGCGGGAGGGCCATTCGAAGAGACCCAGTACTTC.

The rearrangement uses TRBV29-1 and TRBJ2-7, with TRBD2 matching over 9 bases. The germline CDR1 and CDR2 sequences are SQVTM and ANQGSEA. The V gene end was trimmed by 1 base and the J gene end by 4 bases; junction bases not matched to a gene: 11. CDR3 length equals 16 residues. The CDR3 DNA reads TGCAGCGTTGAAGGGCTAGCGGGATATCAAATGTACGAGCAGTACTTC. Translated: CSVEGLAGYQMYEQYF.

The genes are TRBV30 and TRBJ2-2, with TRBD1 matching 7 bases. Germline CDR1 is GTSNPN and CDR2 is SVGIG (reference sequence). Trimming removed 3 bases from V and 1 base from J; junction bases left unmatched: 2. The CDR3 sequence is 14 residues long. The CDR3 region is CAWRRQGNTGELFF. The CDR3 nucleotides are TGTGCCTGGAGACGACAGGGGAACACCGGGGAGCTGTTTTTT.

The chain combines TRBV6-1 with TRBJ2-2; weak D call: TRBD2 (6 bases). Germline values: CDR1 MNHNS, CDR2 SASEGT. The CDR3 is 15 residues long. Trimming pared 6 bases from V and 0 bases from J, leaving 11 bases between. CDR3 in DNA: TGTGCCAGCAGCCGGGACTGGGCGAACACCGGGGAGCTGTTTTTT. This encodes CASSRDWANTGELFF.

This CDR3 reads CASRLLAGSDTGELFF. CDR3 in DNA: TGTGCCAGCAGACTCTTAGCGGGATCCGACACCGGGGAGCTGTTTTTT. V usage is TRBV7-3 and J usage is TRBJ2-2, with TRBD2 matching over 8 bases. From germline, CDR1 is SGHTA and CDR2 FQGTGA. With 6 bases clipped from V and 3 bases from J, the junction kept 9 bases outside the gene matches. CDR3 length: 16 residues.

This clone has only a few counts. The chain combines TRBV9 with TRBJ1-2; D perhaps matches TRBD1 (5 bases). The CDR3 length is 16 residues. V lost 3 bases to trimming and J lost 0 bases, with 15 bases between them. Germline V gene data show CDR1 as SGDLS and CDR2 as YYNGEE. Written as DNA, the CDR3 is TGTGCCAGCAGCGCCCGGCGGGGGGAGCCTAACTATGGCTACACCTTC. Its translation is CASSARRGEPNYGYTF.

This chain uses TRBV5-1 with TRBJ2-3; D is possibly TRBD1 (5 bases). This CDR3 comprises 14 residues. From germline, CDR1 is SGHRS and CDR2 YFSETQ. V dropped 0 bases and J dropped 4 bases, with 9 bases sitting between them. CDR3 DNA sequence: TGCGCCAGCAGCTTGGTCCAGGGCGCAGATACGCAGTATTTT. It yields the protein CASSLVQGADTQYF.

This clone came up once. The J gene is TRBJ2-7, the V gene TRBV5-3; the match to TRBD2 covers 8 bases. TRBV5-3 is flagged as an ORF with uncertain function. There are 16 residues in the CDR3. V was clipped by 4 bases and J by 2 bases; unmatched bases: 11. The CDR3 is CARSPSGREGTYEQYF. Written as DNA, the CDR3 is TGTGCCAGAAGCCCCAGTGGACGGGAGGGGACCTACGAGCAGTACTTC.

This clone was picked up a small number of times. The chain recombines TRBV7-2 with TRBJ1-4; TRBD1 aligns across 7 bases. The CDR3 extends over 14 amino acids. V lost 5 bases, J lost 7 bases, and 7 bases stayed unmatched. Germline assignment: CDR1 SGHTA and CDR2 FQGNSA. The CDR3 coding sequence is TGTGCCAGCAGCCTGGGACAGCTACGTGAAAAACTGTTTTTT. Translating it yields CASSLGQLREKLFF.